The 9 T cell receptor beta chains below come from one sample, sequenced in a study of T-cell memory formation after mild COVID-19. From the 5' RACE reads, TCRdb called clonotypes with MiXCR, one entry per CDR3 protein. Among under 200,000 distinct CDR3 sequences listed, roughly 30% were seen once. The sample taken for sequencing was PBMCs or a T cell subset sorted from them (not recorded which). These receptors originate from an adult woman who had mild COVID-19 (a few samples of this study predate the infection). Cell type and time point are not known.

The chain uses TRBV15 and TRBJ2-5; no clear D. The CDR3 is made up of 14 amino acids. Trimming removed 1 base at V and 2 bases at J, with 8 bases between. Germline V gene lookup returns CDR1 LNHNV and CDR2 YYDKDF (reference sequence). The chain's CDR3 is CATSRVTRQETQYF. Here the CDR3 DNA reads TGTGCCACCAGCAGAGTTACCAGACAAGAGACCCAGTACTTC.

The genes are TRBV15 and TRBJ2-7; D possibly corresponds to TRBD1 (6 bases). From germline, CDR1 is LNHNV and CDR2 YYDKDF (reference sequence). With 2 bases removed from V and 3 bases from J, the gap between germline ends came to 14 bases. CDR3 length: 15 residues. The CDR3 nucleotides read TGTGCCACCAGCAGATATACAGGGAAAGGCTACGAGCAGTACTTC. Translated, it gives CATSRYTGKGYEQYF.

The chain has TRBV24-1 and TRBJ2-2; 8 positions match TRBD1. CDR1 is KGHDR, CDR2 SFDVKD, per germline. V was pared by 5 bases and J by 1 base, with 5 bases of the junction left unmatched. The CDR3 has 16 residues. The CDR3 nucleotides are TGTGCCACCAGTGCATCCGGGACAGGGAACACCGGGGAGCTGTTTTTT. This sequence encodes CATSASGTGNTGELFF.

This clonotype was counted a few times. The rearrangement joins TRBV5-6 to TRBJ1-1, with TRBD1 matching 7 bases. V was pared by 4 bases and J by 10 bases, with 13 bases of the junction left unmatched. CDR1 is SGHDT, CDR2 YYEEEE, per germline. The CDR3 is 14 residues long. CDR3 DNA: TGTGCCAGCAGCCGACCCTACAGGGGCGACCGAGCTTTCTTT. Its protein product is CASSRPYRGDRAFF. Supplemented by reference TRBV5-6 and TRBJ1-1, the full variable domain reads DAGVTQSPTHLIKTRGQQVTLRCSPKSGHDTVSWYQQALGQGPQFIFQYYEEEERQRGNFPDRFSGHQFPNYSSELNVNALLLGDSALYLCASSRPYRGDRAFFGQGTRLTVV.

This sequence joins TRBV5-1 and TRBJ2-1; D possibly corresponds to TRBD1 (6 bases). Looked up from germline, CDR1 is SGHRS and CDR2 is YFSETQ. The CDR3 has 12 amino acids. V was shortened by 5 bases and J by 7 bases, with 10 bases between the two germline ends. The CDR3 sequence is CASSFQGNEQFF. CDR3 bases: TGCGCCAGCAGTTTCCAGGGGAATGAGCAGTTCTTC.

This chain connects TRBV24-1 to TRBJ2-1, with TRBD2 matching 9 bases. In germline, CDR1 is KGHDR, CDR2 SFDVKD. The CDR3 has 16 amino acids. The V segment lost 0 bases and the J segment 8 bases; nucleotides outside the gene matches: 7. The CDR3 loop reads CATSDLWGSGSDEQFF. As DNA, the CDR3 is TGTGCCACCAGTGATTTGTGGGGTAGCGGGAGTGATGAGCAGTTCTTC.

This clonotype showed up many times. This chain connects TRBV29-1 to TRBJ2-7; possible D gene TRBD1, 5 bases. Trimming shortened V by 0 bases and J by 4 bases, and 10 bases separated the two germline ends. This CDR3 is built from 13 residues. Germline CDR1 SQVTM, CDR2 ANQGSEA. The CDR3 sequence: CSVEEGQGYEQYF. The CDR3 bases are TGCAGCGTTGAAGAAGGGCAGGGTTACGAGCAGTACTTC.

The CDR3: CSASGVTYNEQFF. The CDR3 DNA is TGCAGTGCTAGCGGGGTTACCTACAATGAGCAGTTCTTC. The J gene is TRBJ2-1, the V gene TRBV20-1, with D possibly being TRBD2 (5 bases). The CDR3 totals 13 residues. Looked up from germline, CDR1 is DFQATT and CDR2 is SNEGSKA (reference sequence). V gave up 3 bases and J gave up 2 bases, with 8 bases separating them.

The V gene is TRBV15, the J gene TRBJ2-6; D is undetermined. V gave up 1 base and J gave up 0 bases, with 10 bases separating them. CDR1 LNHNV and CDR2 YYDKDF come from the germline V gene (reference sequence). CDR3 length equals 17 residues. The CDR3 sequence: CATSRGSQTSGANVLTF. For the CDR3, the DNA is TGTGCCACCAGCAGAGGGTCTCAGACCTCTGGGGCCAACGTCCTGACTTTC. Combining the CDR3 with reference TRBV15 and TRBJ2-6 gives the whole variable domain DAMVIQNPRYQVTQFGKPVTLSCSQTLNHNVMYWYQQKSSQAPKLLFHYYDKDFNNEADTPDNFQSRRPNTSFCFLDIRSPGLGDTAMYLCATSRGSQTSGANVLTFGAGSRLTVL.